The rows below give T cell receptor beta chains drawn from one sample of a study of CD8+ T cells in alopecia areata. Method: immunoSEQ multiplex PCR; TCRdb's copy keeps in-frame clones and lacks some. The sample carries 220,000 or so clones, approximately 61% recorded once. Sequenced material: CD4+ T cells sorted from blood, taken at week 0. The receptors come from a human donor with alopecia areata. Each CDR3 is given with its conserved first and last residue. A D gene is named only where the DNA matches it firmly. Not every row has a clone size; where given, it reads once, few, many or a size class.

>few|TRBJ2-1|TRBV6-6|.
TGTGCCAGCAGTTACTACAGTTACAATGAGCAGTTCTTC
CASSYYSYNEQFF
>.|TRBJ1-5|TRBV19|.
TGTGCCAGTAGTCCCGCGAGGAGTAGCAATCAGCCCCAGCATTTT
CASSPARSSNQPQHF
>.|TRBJ2-4|TRBV29-1|.
TGCAGTTATACAGTAGCCAAAAACATTCAGTACTTC
CSYTVAKNIQYF
>.|TRBJ1-5|TRBV29-1|.
TGCAGCGTTGCAGGGGTTGGTCAGCCCCAGCATTTT
CSVAGVGQPQHF
>.|TRBJ1-1|TRBV30|.
TGTGCCTGGAGTGTAAGTACGATGAACACTGAAGCTTTCTTT
CAWSVSTMNTEAFF
>few|TRBJ2-7|TRBV7-9|.
TGTGCCAGCAGCTTCCACGGGATCTACGAGCAGTACTTC
CASSFHGIYEQYF
>few|TRBJ2-5|TRBV14|.
TGTGCCAGCAGCCAACGTGGCAGGGGAGAGACCCAGTACTTC
CASSQRGRGETQYF
>few|TRBJ2-1|TRBV9|TRBD2
TGTGCCAGCAGCGTAGGGGCGGGAGGGAGTAATGAGCAGTTCTTC
CASSVGAGGSNEQFF
>.|TRBJ2-3|TRBV7-9|.
TGTGCCAGCAGCTTTGGGTCATCAGATACGCAGTATTTT
CASSFGSSDTQYF
>few|TRBJ2-7|TRBV7-2|TRBD1
TGTGCCAGCAGCTTAGAGGGGGCGCGGGAGCAGTACTTC
CASSLEGAREQYF
>many|TRBJ2-1|TRBV5-1|TRBD2
TGCGCCAGCAGCTTGGCGGGAGGGCGGGTCGATGAGCAGTTCTTC
CASSLAGGRVDEQFF
>once|TRBJ2-1|TRBV29-1|.
TGCAGCGTTGGCCGGGCGGATGAGCAGTTCTTC
CSVGRADEQFF
>.|TRBJ1-2|TRBV25-1|.
TGTGCCAGCAGTGACCCGAACTTCTATGGCTACACCTTC
CASSDPNFYGYTF
>.|TRBJ2-1|TRBV5-1|TRBD2
TGCGCCAGCAGCTTCCGGACTAGCAGTTCGAATGAGCAGTTCTTC
CASSFRTSSSNEQFF
>.|TRBJ1-2|TRBV11-2|.
TGTGCCAGCAGCTTGGGTCGACTGAGCTATGGCTACACCTTC
CASSLGRLSYGYTF
>.|TRBJ1-1|TRBV2|TRBD1
TGTGCCAGCAGTGAAGCACACAGGGGGCACACTGAAGCTTTCTTT
CASSEAHRGHTEAFF
>.|TRBJ2-1|TRBV23-1|TRBD1
TGCGCCAGCAGAGACTGTACCAGGGGGCCTTTCAACAATGAGCAGTTCTTC
CASRDCTRGPFNNEQFF
>few|TRBJ2-3|TRBV6-1|.
TGTGCCAGCAGTGAAGGATGGGCAGATACGCAGTATTTT
CASSEGWADTQYF
>.|TRBJ2-1|TRBV2|.
TGTGCCAGCAGTGATTTGAGCGCGAGCAATGAGCAGTTCTTC
CASSDLSASNEQFF
>once|TRBJ2-1|TRBV5-1|.
TGCGCCAGCAGCTTGCGTCTAGCCTACAATGAGCAGTTCTTC
CASSLRLAYNEQFF
>few|TRBJ2-4|TRBV4-1|.
TGCGCCAGCAGCGACAGCAAAAACATTCAGTACTTC
CASSDSKNIQYF
>.|TRBJ1-1|TRBV29-1|.
TGCAGCGTCGTCCATCCCACTGAAGCTTTCTTT
CSVVHPTEAFF